One sample yielded the 32 T cell receptor beta chains listed below, sequenced in a study of cytomegalovirus exposure and HLA in healthy donors. In the PCR, 60 Vbeta and 13 Jbeta primers were used. Only in-frame clones appear in the TCRdb table, and some are missing; sequencing was by immunoSEQ multiplex PCR. The table has tens of thousands of clones, roughly 78% seen once; the top ten hold roughly an eighth. The sample was PBMCs. The receptor set was obtained from a woman aged 40-49 years in good health and CMV-seropositive.

In DNA, the CDR3 is TGTGCCAGCGGGCGAGGGGGAGTCGCTGAAGCTTTCTTT. Its translation: CASGRGGVAEAFF. V and J are TRBV7-8 and TRBJ1-1, with D possibly TRBD1 on 6 matching bases. V was clipped by 8 bases and J by 6 bases, with 16 bases between them. Germline assignment: CDR1 SGHVS and CDR2 FQNEAQ. This CDR3 region has 13 residues.

DNA of the CDR3: TGTGCCATCAGGGCCAGCGGGGGGGACTATGGCTACACCTTC. Residues: CAIRASGGDYGYTF. The chain is built from TRBV10-3 and TRBJ1-2; D may be TRBD1 (5 bases). Looked up from germline, CDR1 is ENHRY and CDR2 is SYGVKD. Trimming removed 6 bases from V and 3 bases from J, with 14 bases in between. This CDR3 region has 14 residues.

This chain joins TRBV6-5 and TRBJ1-1; a possible D gene is TRBD1 (6 bases). Germline CDR1 reads MNHEY; CDR2 reads SVGAGI. This CDR3 contains 15 residues. V lost 0 bases to trimming and J lost 5 bases, with 13 bases between them. The CDR3 DNA reads TGTGCCAGCAGTTACTCGACTACAGGGTGGACTGAAGCTTTCTTT. It is translated as CASSYSTTGWTEAFF.

Here the CDR3 reads CASSFQGQYGYTF. CDR3 nucleotides: TGTGCCAGCAGTTTCCAGGGACAGTATGGCTACACCTTC. The chain combines TRBV27 with TRBJ1-2, with 7 bases matching TRBD1. In germline, CDR1 is MNHEY, CDR2 SMNVEV (reference sequence). With V trimmed by 3 bases and J by 5 bases, 3 bases remained unmatched. The CDR3 sequence is 13 residues long.

The J gene is TRBJ1-5, the V gene TRBV18; 7 bases agree with TRBD1. The J segment lost 9 bases and the V segment lost 7 bases, leaving 12 bases of the junction unmatched. The germline gives CDR1 KGHSH, CDR2 LQKENI. CDR3 size: 14 residues. The CDR3 spells CASFAGTGDRPQHF. CDR3 in DNA: TGTGCCAGCTTCGCCGGGACGGGGGACAGGCCCCAGCATTTT.

The CDR3 spells CASSLGTGETQYF. The CDR3 DNA reads as TGTGCCAGCAGCCTGGGGACAGGAGAGACCCAGTACTTC. The chain employs TRBV7-3 and TRBJ2-5, with 8 bases identical to TRBD1. V was clipped by 5 bases and J by 4 bases; unmatched bases: 3. This CDR3 is 13 amino acids long. The germline CDR1 and CDR2 sequences are SGHTA and FQGTGA.

J is TRBJ2-7 and V is TRBV2, with D perhaps TRBD2 (5 bases). Germline lookup yields CDR1 SNHLY and CDR2 FYNNEI. The CDR3 totals 14 residues. Trimming removed 4 bases from V and 7 bases from J, with 17 bases in between. In DNA form, the CDR3 reads TGTGCCAGCAGTGGGCGGACGGGGTATGGGGAGCAGTACTTC. Protein: CASSGRTGYGEQYF.

The rearrangement uses TRBV7-6 and TRBJ2-1; D possibly corresponds to TRBD1 (6 bases). With 5 bases removed from V and 0 bases from J, the gap between germline ends came to 11 bases. Germline CDR1 and CDR2: SGHVS and FNYEAQ. This CDR3 is built from 15 residues. In nucleotides, the CDR3 is TGTGCCAGCAGCCTACAGGGAAACTCCTACAATGAGCAGTTCTTC. Amino acid sequence: CASSLQGNSYNEQFF.

This clone was seen more than once but under ten times. The J gene is TRBJ2-5, the V gene TRBV6-1; 7 nucleotides agree with TRBD1. The trim removed 4 bases at V and 5 bases at J, leaving 7 bases unmatched. CDR1 and CDR2 from the germline V gene are MNHNS and SASEGT. The CDR3 runs 14 residues. In DNA, the CDR3 is TGTGCCAGCAGTGGAGGGGGACAGATGGAGACCCAGTACTTC. As protein: CASSGGGQMETQYF.

The chain employs TRBV7-2 and TRBJ2-1; D is undetermined. Looked up from germline, CDR1 is SGHTA and CDR2 is FQGNSA. This CDR3 spans 13 amino acids. V was clipped by 6 bases and J by 8 bases, with 14 bases between them. This CDR3 reads CASRRHLEDEQFF. DNA for the CDR3: TGTGCCAGCAGGCGACACCTGGAAGATGAGCAGTTCTTC.

The CDR3 region is CSVGSAQGSRDTIYF. Written as DNA, the CDR3 is TGCAGCGTTGGGTCCGCCCAGGGTTCCCGAGACACCATATATTTT. The V and J genes are TRBV29-1 and TRBJ1-3, with D possibly matching TRBD1 (5 bases). V was clipped by 4 bases and J by 8 bases, with 21 bases between them. CDR1 and CDR2 from the germline V gene are SQVTM and ANQGSEA. The CDR3 length is 15 residues.

This chain connects TRBV2 to TRBJ1-3; the match to TRBD1 covers 7 bases. The CDR3 contains 14 residues. J gave up 4 bases and V 6 bases, and 6 bases lay outside the gene matches. Per germline, CDR1 SNHLY and CDR2 FYNNEI. The CDR3 sequence is CASRTTGDGNTIYF. CDR3 nucleotide sequence: TGTGCCAGCAGAACCACAGGGGACGGAAACACCATATATTTT.

J is TRBJ2-7 and V is TRBV7-6, with 7 bases that match TRBD1. J was trimmed by 3 bases and V by 0 bases; bases with no gene match: 5. Germline CDR1 SGHVS, CDR2 FNYEAQ. The CDR3 spans 15 residues. CDR3 nucleotide sequence: TGTGCCAGCAGCTTAGCTACAGGGGAAGGCTACGAGCAGTACTTC. Amino acid sequence: CASSLATGEGYEQYF.

This clone has a handful of counts. V is TRBV4-1 and J is TRBJ2-7; 8 bases are shared with TRBD2. This CDR3 spans 16 amino acids. Germline CDR1 is MGHRA and CDR2 is YSYEKL. Trimming removed 0 bases from V and 4 bases from J; junction bases left unmatched: 8. CDR3 nucleotide sequence: TGCGCCAGCAGCCAAGATCACGGACTAGCTGGGTACGAGCAGTACTTC. As protein: CASSQDHGLAGYEQYF.

J is TRBJ2-7 and V is TRBV12-5; D unresolved. The CDR3 loop spans 11 amino acids. CDR1 is LGHNT and CDR2 is FRNRAP in the germline V gene. V lost 3 bases to trimming and J lost 3 bases, with 3 bases between them. CDR3 in DNA: TGTGCTAGTGGTTTATACTACGAGCAGTACTTC. It translates to CASGLYYEQYF.

The chain carries TRBV2 and TRBJ1-4, with 10 bases fitting TRBD1. There are 15 residues in the CDR3. V lost 2 bases, J lost 6 bases, and 3 bases stayed unmatched. CDR1 and CDR2 from the germline V gene are SNHLY and FYNNEI. The CDR3 loop reads CASSEPGTGDEKLFF. CDR3 nucleotide sequence: TGTGCCAGCAGTGAACCCGGGACAGGGGATGAAAAACTGTTTTTT.

The chain combines TRBV5-4 with TRBJ1-1, with TRBD1 identical over 9 bases. The V gene's germline CDR1 is SGHNT and CDR2 YYREEE (reference sequence). The V segment lost 3 bases and the J segment 1 base; nucleotides outside the gene matches: 10. This CDR3 comprises 17 residues. CDR3 amino acids: CASSSGTGSKRNTEAFF. The DNA for the CDR3 is TGTGCCAGCAGCTCCGGGACAGGGAGCAAACGGAACACTGAAGCTTTCTTT. Based on the CDR3 plus reference TRBV5-4 and TRBJ1-1, the full variable domain is ETGVTQSPTHLIKTRGQQVTLRCSSQSGHNTVSWYQQALGQGPQFIFQYYREEENGRGNFPPRFSGLQFPNYSSELNVNALELDDSALYLCASSSGTGSKRNTEAFFGQGTRLTVV.

The J gene is TRBJ1-1, the V gene TRBV29-1, with TRBD1 identical over 8 bases. CDR1 is SQVTM and CDR2 is ANQGSEA in the germline V gene. The V and J ends lost 6 bases and 1 base, in that order; junction bases with no gene match: 4. This CDR3 is 13 amino acids long. CDR3: CSVSQGENTEAFF. The CDR3 nucleotides read TGCAGCGTGTCACAGGGGGAGAACACTGAAGCTTTCTTT.

This clone was observed once. The V and J genes are TRBV9 and TRBJ2-3, with 12 bases matching TRBD2. Per germline, CDR1 SGDLS and CDR2 YYNGEE. Trimming cost V 0 bases and J 1 base; bases outside gene matches: 9. This CDR3 is 19 amino acids long. The CDR3 sequence: CASSVDGLRLAGGTDTQYF. CDR3 DNA sequence: TGTGCCAGCAGCGTAGATGGGCTGAGACTAGCGGGGGGCACAGATACGCAGTATTTT.

The V call is TRBV2, the J call TRBJ1-2; TRBD1 aligns across 8 bases. This CDR3 region has 14 residues. Germline CDR1 reads SNHLY; CDR2 reads FYNNEI. The junction had 7 bases not matched to a gene; V was cut back by 6 bases and J by 4 bases. The CDR3 DNA follows: TGTGCCAGCAGAGGGACAGGAGGGGGCTATGGCTACACCTTC. This encodes CASRGTGGGYGYTF.

The chain combines TRBV4-2 with TRBJ1-2; a possible D gene is TRBD1 (6 bases). V shed 3 bases and J shed 5 bases, with 10 bases lying between them. CDR1 LGHNA and CDR2 YNFKEQ come from the germline V gene. There are 13 residues in the CDR3. CDR3 DNA sequence: TGTGCCAGCAGCCAGATCCAGGGGTATGGCTACACCTTC. Protein sequence: CASSQIQGYGYTF.

This clone was recorded a few times. V is TRBV6-1 and J is TRBJ2-1; 12 bases agree with TRBD2. The ends lost 10 bases at V and 3 bases at J; junction bases unmatched: 7. The germline CDR1 and CDR2 sequences are MNHNS and SASEGT. The CDR3 loop spans 15 amino acids. CDR3 amino acids: CAIRTSGDYYNEQFF. CDR3 DNA sequence: TGTGCCATTAGGACTAGCGGGGATTACTACAATGAGCAGTTCTTC.

This clone was found a few times. In the same sample, other DNA sequences code for this CDR3. CDR3 coding DNA: TGTGCCAGCAGTTACAGGGGTGGTACTGAAGCTTTCTTT. Protein product: CASSYRGGTEAFF. The V and J genes are TRBV6-5 and TRBJ1-1; D is perhaps TRBD1 (5 bases). Trimming took 2 bases from V and 5 from J, leaving 9 bases between them. This CDR3 spans 13 amino acids. Germline V gene data show CDR1 as MNHEY and CDR2 as SVGAGI.

The chain recombines TRBV5-6 with TRBJ1-6; D remains unclear. Trimming removed 2 bases from V and 8 bases from J, with 17 bases in between. Germline CDR1 and CDR2: SGHDT and YYEEEE. This CDR3 is 16 amino acids long. The CDR3, as DNA: TGTGCCAGCAGCTTTGGTCTGAGGGTAGGAGATTCACCCCTCCACTTT. It yields the protein CASSFGLRVGDSPLHF.

The chain joins TRBV12-5 to TRBJ2-2; D not resolved. The CDR3 has 14 amino acids. The V gene lost 2 bases and the J gene lost 0 bases, with 4 bases spanning the gap. Germline CDR1 reads LGHNT; CDR2 reads FRNRAP. The CDR3, as DNA: TGTGCTAGTGGTTTGTATCCGAACACCGGGGAGCTGTTTTTT. Its translation: CASGLYPNTGELFF.

V is TRBV5-5 and J is TRBJ2-3; 10 nucleotides line up with TRBD2. V lost 4 bases and J lost 3; bases outside the gene matches: 11. The germline V gene has CDR1 SGHKS and CDR2 YYEKEE (reference sequence). This CDR3 has 17 residues. The CDR3 loop is CASSPQTSGLGTDTQYF. CDR3 nucleotide sequence: TGTGCCAGCAGCCCACAGACTAGCGGGCTTGGAACAGATACGCAGTATTTT.

The CDR3 sequence is CASRVAGGVSTDTQYF. CDR3 DNA: TGCGCCAGCAGGGTGGCGGGGGGGGTCTCCACGGATACGCAGTATTTT. The J gene is TRBJ2-3, the V gene TRBV10-2; 9 bases agree with TRBD2. The CDR3 totals 16 residues. Germline CDR1 reads WSHSY; CDR2 reads SAAADI. V lost 6 bases, J lost 6 bases, and 13 bases stayed unmatched.

J is TRBJ1-5 and V is TRBV30, with unresolved D. Trimming stripped 2 bases from V and 2 bases from J, with 7 bases between. This CDR3 is built from 13 residues. Germline V gives CDR1 GTSNPN, CDR2 SVGIG (reference sequence). This CDR3 reads CAWSSGGNQPQHF. DNA of the CDR3: TGTGCCTGGAGTAGTGGAGGCAATCAGCCCCAGCATTTT.

The chain employs TRBV4-2 and TRBJ1-6; a possible D gene is TRBD1 (5 bases). V dropped 0 bases and J dropped 10 bases, with 13 bases sitting between them. The germline CDR1 and CDR2 sequences are LGHNA and YNFKEQ. The CDR3 has 15 residues. Here the CDR3 reads CASSQDPGSDSPLHF. The DNA for the CDR3 is TGTGCCAGCAGCCAAGATCCAGGGTCGGACTCACCCCTCCACTTT.

The chain combines TRBV4-2 with TRBJ2-5; 8 bases agree with TRBD1. Germline V gene lookup returns CDR1 LGHNA and CDR2 YNFKEQ. This CDR3 spans 14 amino acids. The V gene end was trimmed by 4 bases and the J gene end by 1 base; junction bases not matched to a gene: 2. The CDR3 nucleotides are TGTGCCAGCAGCCGACAGGGGCCCCAAGAGACCCAGTACTTC. Amino acids: CASSRQGPQETQYF.

This clone was counted a few times. The CDR3 loop reads CASRKTPGGGNTIYF. CDR3 nucleotide sequence: TGTGCCAGCCGAAAAACCCCAGGGGGTGGAAACACCATATATTTT. V usage is TRBV6-5 and J usage is TRBJ1-3, with 7 bases matching TRBD1. This CDR3 comprises 15 residues. Germline CDR1 reads MNHEY; CDR2 reads SVGAGI. J was trimmed by 3 bases and V by 8 bases; bases with no gene match: 10.

Here the CDR3 reads CASSVRWEHSPLHF. The CDR3, as DNA: TGTGCCAGCAGCGTAAGGTGGGAGCATTCACCCCTCCACTTT. V usage is TRBV9 and J usage is TRBJ1-6; D is uncertain. The V gene lost 1 base and the J gene lost 8 bases, with 10 bases spanning the gap. In germline, CDR1 is SGDLS, CDR2 YYNGEE. CDR3 length equals 14 residues.